This T cell receptor (beta chain) came from a study of blood T cell repertoires in COVID-19. Germline values: CDR1 SGHRS, CDR2 YFSETQ. The CDR3 spans 19 residues. J was trimmed by 6 bases and V by 0 bases; bases with no gene match: 14. Sequencing was performed with immunoSEQ multiplex PCR; in TCRdb, only in-frame clones are kept and a portion is missing. The table has roughly 160,000 clones, 65% to 90% seen once. Specimen: peripheral blood. The V gene is TRBV5-1, the J gene TRBJ1-6; 8 bases agree with TRBD1. This TCR came from a man in his fifties or sixties with acute or convalescent COVID-19. The CDR3 protein is CASSLGNPTGGSSNSPLHF. CDR3 coding DNA: TGCGCCAGCAGCTTGGGGAACCCCACAGGGGGTTCGTCTAATTCACCCCTCCACTTT.